The 18 T cell receptor beta chains listed next were all sequenced from one sample in a study of early T cells in non-severe SARS-CoV-2 infection. TCRdb redid the calling of the 5' RACE reads with MiXCR, one entry per CDR3 protein. The sample gives tens of thousands of distinct CDR3 sequences, about 13% of which show up once; about 10% is in the top ten. Sequenced sample: whole blood. These receptors came from an adult who was a healthcare worker with PCR-confirmed SARS-CoV-2 infection or an uninfected control (not recorded which).

This clonotype was counted only a few times. V and J are TRBV4-1 and TRBJ1-5, with 11 bases identical to TRBD1. Germline-derived CDR1 and CDR2 are MGHRA and YSYEKL. The junction had 7 bases not matched to a gene; V was cut back by 4 bases and J by 2 bases. The CDR3 is 17 residues long. CDR3 coding DNA: TGCGCCAGCAGCCCCGGACAGGGGGCCTTTGGCAATCAGCCCCAGCATTTT. Translating it yields CASSPGQGAFGNQPQHF.

About this clonotype itself: One end of the junction does not line up with germline, which may come from a read error. The genes are TRBV9 and TRBJ2-1, with 10 bases matching TRBD2. CDR3 length equals 15 residues. CDR1 is SGDLS, CDR2 YYNGEE, per germline. The CDR3 sequence is CVSSVVSSGSDEQFF. CDR3 sequence (DNA): TGTGTCAGCAGCGTAGTGTCTAGCGGGAGCGATGAGCAGTTCTTC.

This clonotype was counted between two and nine times. The chain joins TRBV6-5 to TRBJ2-5, with 13 bases fitting TRBD2. The V segment lost 6 bases and the J segment 5 bases; nucleotides outside the gene matches: 3. This CDR3 spans 14 amino acids. The germline CDR1 and CDR2 sequences are MNHEY and SVGAGI. The CDR3 loop is CASRLAGGTETQYF. The CDR3 bases are TGTGCCAGCAGACTAGCGGGAGGGACGGAGACCCAGTACTTC.

This clonotype appeared many times. The gene calls are TRBV19 and TRBJ1-5, with unresolved D. This CDR3 has 15 residues. From germline, CDR1 is LNHDA and CDR2 SQIVND (reference sequence). Trimming left V 2 bases short and J 0 bases short, with 8 bases between. The CDR3 spells CASSISSDSNQPQHF. For the CDR3, the DNA is TGTGCCAGTAGTATATCCAGCGATAGCAATCAGCCCCAGCATTTT.

This clonotype appeared many times. The chain couples TRBV6-4 to TRBJ2-3, with 9 bases matching TRBD1. The CDR3 contains 14 residues. Losses at the gene ends were 6 bases for V and 4 bases for J; bases not matched to a gene: 5. Germline V gene lookup returns CDR1 MRHNA and CDR2 SNTAGT. CDR3 sequence: CASSLDRGSDTQYF. In DNA, the CDR3 is TGTGCCAGCAGCCTTGACAGGGGGTCAGATACGCAGTATTTT.

This chain links TRBV3-1 with TRBJ2-1; TRBD2 agrees at 10 bases. This CDR3 region has 15 residues. V shed 6 bases and J 6 bases; nucleotides not matched to a gene: 8. The germline V gene has CDR1 LGHDT and CDR2 YNNKEL (reference sequence). The CDR3 DNA is TGTGCCAGCAGTGTCAGCGGGAGGGCCCTCAATGAGCAGTTCTTC. Residues: CASSVSGRALNEQFF.

Only a few counts were recorded for this clonotype. This sequence joins TRBV7-2 and TRBJ1-1; TRBD1 is a possible D gene (6 bases). Germline V gene sequence: CDR1 SGHTA, CDR2 FQGNSA. The CDR3 loop spans 16 amino acids. V was trimmed by 3 bases and J by 3 bases, leaving 17 bases between them. CDR3 in DNA: TGTGCCAGCAGCTTTGTGTTCGCAGGGGAGGACACTGAAGCTTTCTTT. It codes for CASSFVFAGEDTEAFF.

In this sample, this clonotype turned up many times. The chain recombines TRBV12-3 or TRBV12-4 with TRBJ1-2, with D possibly TRBD1 on 6 matching bases. The CDR3 is made up of 15 amino acids. V was pared by 4 bases and J by 4 bases, with 16 bases between. CDR3 sequence reads: CASSSTGSRGYGYTF. CDR3 nucleotides: TGTGCCAGCAGTTCGACCGGCAGCAGGGGCTATGGCTACACCTTC.

The rearrangement joins TRBV21-1 to TRBJ1-1; whether TRBD1, the table's D call, matches the DNA was not checked. TRBV21-1 is a pseudogene segment. This CDR3 is built from 15 residues. This chain's CDR3 is CASIIVWGACTEAFF. CDR3 DNA sequence: TGTGCCAGCATCATTGTTTGGGGGGCATGCACTGAAGCTTTCTTT.

This clonotype has a handful of counts. This may be a read error, as it is one base from a much larger clone. This chain uses TRBV11-2 with TRBJ1-2; D gene uncertain. Germline V gives CDR1 SGHAT, CDR2 FQNNGV. CDR3 length: 11 residues. The V end was cut by 1 base, the J end by 4 bases, with 1 base between. DNA of the CDR3: TGTGCCAGCAGCTTAGGCTATGGCTACACCTTC. Translated, it gives CASSLGYGYTF.

This chain uses TRBV7-9 with TRBJ1-4; possible D gene TRBD1, 6 bases. The V end was cut by 2 bases, the J end by 7 bases, with 17 bases between. Germline CDR1 is SEHNR and CDR2 is FQNEAQ (reference sequence). There are 16 residues in the CDR3. The CDR3 coding sequence is TGTGCCAGCAGCTTAAAAGCGGGACAACTTGGTGAAAAACTGTTTTTT. Protein: CASSLKAGQLGEKLFF.

This chain links TRBV20-1 with TRBJ1-1; D is unclear. CDR3 length: 13 amino acids. V was clipped by 3 bases and J by 2 bases, with 10 bases between them. Germline V lookup: CDR1 DFQATT, CDR2 SNEGSKA (reference sequence). CDR3 nucleotide sequence: TGCAGTGCTAGTAGTCCCAGAAACACTGAAGCTTTCTTT. Translation gives CSASSPRNTEAFF.

Turning to this clonotype: A much larger clone differs by one base, so this may be a read error. This chain uses TRBV19 with TRBJ2-1; 7 nucleotides align to TRBD2. After removal of 6 bases from V and 6 bases from J, the junction contained 11 bases not matched to a gene. This CDR3 spans 15 amino acids. CDR1 and CDR2 (germline): LNHDA, SQIVND (reference sequence). CDR3 residues: CASRAGEWRSNEQFF. In nucleotides, the CDR3 is TGTGCCAGTAGGGCGGGAGAATGGAGGAGCAATGAGCAGTTCTTC. The full variable domain, in which reference TRBV19 and TRBJ2-1 provide the parts outside the CDR3, is DGGITQSPKYLFRKEGQNVTLSCEQNLNHDAMYWYRQDPGQGLRLIYYSQIVNDFQKGDIAEGYSVSREKKESFPLTVTSAQKNPTAFYLCASRAGEWRSNEQFFGPGTRLTVL.

This clonotype was counted between two and nine times. This chain connects TRBV12-3 or TRBV12-4 to TRBJ2-1; D is unclear. The CDR3 extends over 12 amino acids. With 1 base removed from V and 7 bases from J, the gap between germline ends came to 5 bases. Here the CDR3 reads CASSLVRNEQFF. For the CDR3, the DNA is TGTGCCAGCAGTTTAGTACGGAATGAGCAGTTCTTC.

This clonotype was recorded at least ten times. The chain employs TRBV7-9 and TRBJ1-1, with D uncertain. Trimming shortened V by 1 base and J by 11 bases, and 14 bases separated the two germline ends. This CDR3 has 13 residues. From germline, CDR1 is SEHNR and CDR2 FQNEAQ (reference sequence). The CDR3 loop is CASSLVAGDAAFF. The CDR3, as DNA: TGTGCCAGCAGCTTAGTGGCGGGTGATGCGGCTTTCTTT.

This clonotype was picked up many times. The V and J genes are TRBV5-5 and TRBJ2-1; perhaps D is TRBD1 or TRBD2 (6 bases each). The CDR3 extends over 14 amino acids. The V end lost 6 bases, the J end lost 14 bases, and 24 bases lay between the germline ends. CDR1 and CDR2 from the germline V gene are SGHKS and YYEKEE (reference sequence). CDR3 amino acids: CASTLGGLSPSEFF. Written as DNA, the CDR3 is TGTGCCAGCACCCTAGGGGGACTCAGCCCATCGGAGTTCTTC. Supplemented by reference TRBV5-5 and TRBJ2-1, the full variable domain reads DAGVTQSPTHLIKTRGQQVTLRCSPISGHKSVSWYQQVLGQGPQFIFQYYEKEERGRGNFPDRFSARQFPNYSSELNVNALLLGDSALYLCASTLGGLSPSEFFGPGTRLTVL.

This clonotype was recorded at least ten times. The genes are TRBV5-1 and TRBJ1-1, with D perhaps TRBD1 (6 bases). V was clipped by 0 bases and J by 5 bases, with 14 bases between them. This CDR3 spans 15 amino acids. Germline V gives CDR1 SGHRS, CDR2 YFSETQ. CDR3 coding DNA: TGCGCCAGCAGCTTGGCCAGGGGAAGGGATACTGAAGCTTTCTTT. Amino acids: CASSLARGRDTEAFF.

This clonotype was counted only a few times. CDR3 loop: CASSQRDYSGNTIYF. CDR3 coding DNA: TGTGCCAGCAGCCAGAGGGACTACTCTGGAAACACCATATATTTT. V usage is TRBV3-1 and J usage is TRBJ1-3; weak D call: TRBD1 (5 bases). CDR3 length equals 15 residues. Germline V gives CDR1 LGHDT, CDR2 YNNKEL (reference sequence). The V and J ends lost 3 bases and 0 bases respectively, with 9 bases between them.